This T cell receptor (beta chain) was identified during a study of blood T cell repertoires in COVID-19. Study-level background: Acute and convalescent COVID-19 samples came from the United States, Italy and Spain.

Germline V CDR1 and CDR2: ENHRY, SYGVKD. The CDR3 length is 17 residues. Between the trimmed V and J ends, which lost 5 bases and 4 bases, there was a span of 22 bases. The repertoire was sequenced with immunoSEQ multiplex PCR; TCRdb's copy has only in-frame clones and lacks some. The repertoire holds about 170,000 clones, with about 86% as singletons. The V call is TRBV10-3, the J call TRBJ2-3; the D gene is possibly TRBD1 (5 bases). The receptor's source is a man between 65 and 79 years old with active or convalescent COVID-19. The sequenced material came from peripheral blood. This CDR3 reads CAISPSPRDSPPDTQYF. The CDR3 nucleotides are TGTGCCATCAGTCCCTCACCCCGAGACAGCCCCCCAGATACGCAGTATTTT.